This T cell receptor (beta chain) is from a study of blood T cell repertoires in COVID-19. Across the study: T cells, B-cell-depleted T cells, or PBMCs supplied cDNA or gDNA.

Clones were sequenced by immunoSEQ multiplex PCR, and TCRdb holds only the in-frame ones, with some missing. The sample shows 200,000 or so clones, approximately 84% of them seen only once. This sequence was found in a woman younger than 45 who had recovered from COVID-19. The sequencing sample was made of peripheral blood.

As DNA, the CDR3 is TGTGCCAGCAGTGACGACAGGGAGAACACTGAAGCTTTCTTT. This gives the protein CASSDDRENTEAFF. This chain uses TRBV27 with TRBJ1-1; 7 bases fit TRBD1. This CDR3 region has 14 residues. The germline V gene encodes CDR1 MNHEY and CDR2 SMNVEV (reference sequence). Germline trimming cut 5 bases from V and 1 base from J; bases unmatched to any gene: 4.